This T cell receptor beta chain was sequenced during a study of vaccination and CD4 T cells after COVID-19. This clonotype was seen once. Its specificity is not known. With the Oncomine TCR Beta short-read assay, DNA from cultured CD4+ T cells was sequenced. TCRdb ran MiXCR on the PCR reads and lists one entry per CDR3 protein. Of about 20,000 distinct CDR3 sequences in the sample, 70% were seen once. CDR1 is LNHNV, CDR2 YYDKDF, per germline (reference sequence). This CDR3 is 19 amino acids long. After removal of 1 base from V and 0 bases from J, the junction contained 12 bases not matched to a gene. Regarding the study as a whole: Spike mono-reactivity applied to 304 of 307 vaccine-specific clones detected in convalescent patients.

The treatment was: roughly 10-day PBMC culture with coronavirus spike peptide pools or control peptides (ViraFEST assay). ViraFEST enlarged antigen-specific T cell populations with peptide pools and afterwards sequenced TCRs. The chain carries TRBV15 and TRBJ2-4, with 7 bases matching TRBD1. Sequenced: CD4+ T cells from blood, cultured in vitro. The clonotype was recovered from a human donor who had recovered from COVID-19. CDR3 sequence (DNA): TGTGCCACCAGCAGAGCTACGGGACAGTTGAGTTTAGCCAAAAACATTCAGTACTTC. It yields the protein CATSRATGQLSLAKNIQYF.